These 32 T cell receptor beta chains originate from one sample sequenced in a study of cytomegalovirus exposure and HLA in healthy donors. PCR employed 60 Vbeta and 13 Jbeta primers. Method: immunoSEQ multiplex PCR; TCRdb's copy keeps in-frame clones and lacks some. The table shows around 170,000 clones, with about 85% occurring only once. What was sequenced was PBMCs. Source of these receptors: a man between 50 and 59 years old in good health and CMV-seropositive.

The chain recombines TRBV28 with TRBJ1-5, with D possibly being TRBD1 (6 bases). Per germline, CDR1 MDHEN and CDR2 SYDVKM. The CDR3 is 17 amino acids. V dropped 3 bases and J dropped 1 base, with 16 bases sitting between them. The CDR3 region is CASSFFPQGRSNQPQHF. In DNA, the CDR3 is TGTGCCAGCAGTTTCTTCCCACAGGGCCGGAGCAATCAGCCCCAGCATTTT.

The J gene is TRBJ1-6, the V gene TRBV6-1; D unclear. The CDR3 totals 16 residues. The V and J ends lost 0 bases and 5 bases respectively, with 11 bases between them. Germline V gives CDR1 MNHNS, CDR2 SASEGT. The DNA of the CDR3 is TGTGCCAGCAGTGAAGCCCAGACAATCAATAATTCACCCCTCCACTTT. Amino acids: CASSEAQTINNSPLHF.

The rearrangement uses TRBV21-1 and TRBJ2-5; TRBD2 is the table's D call, not checked against the DNA. TRBV21-1 is flagged as a pseudogene. The CDR3 is 17 amino acids. The CDR3: CASSKREGMGSQETQYF. CDR3 in DNA: TGTGCCAGCAGCAAGAGGGAGGGAATGGGGTCACAAGAGACCCAGTACTTC.

V is TRBV25-1 and J is TRBJ2-7; 7 nucleotides line up with TRBD1. The V segment lost 8 bases and the J segment 0 bases; nucleotides outside the gene matches: 13. Germline values: CDR1 MGHDK, CDR2 SYGVNS. This CDR3 has 16 residues. CDR3 protein: CASRDSGTKHSYEQYF. As DNA, the CDR3 is TGTGCCAGCCGGGACAGCGGTACCAAACACTCCTACGAGCAGTACTTC.

The genes are TRBV5-1 and TRBJ1-2, with 10 bases matching TRBD1. CDR1 is SGHRS and CDR2 is YFSETQ in the germline V gene. V dropped 4 bases and J dropped 6; count of bases not matched to a gene: 3. The CDR3 extends over 13 amino acids. This chain's CDR3 is CASSAGTGDGYTF. CDR3 DNA sequence: TGCGCCAGCAGCGCCGGGACAGGGGATGGCTACACCTTC.

This clone was observed many times. V is TRBV6-5 and J is TRBJ2-5, with 7 bases aligning to TRBD1. Per germline, CDR1 MNHEY and CDR2 SVGAGI. The CDR3 is made up of 13 amino acids. Trimming cost V 8 bases and J 5 bases; bases outside gene matches: 8. CDR3 loop: CASGDSLGETQYF. The CDR3 DNA reads TGTGCCAGCGGGGACAGCCTTGGGGAGACCCAGTACTTC.

V gene TRBV5-1 combines with J gene TRBJ2-5, with TRBD1 matching over 10 bases. The CDR3 consists of 15 residues. V lost 0 bases, J lost 3 bases, and 2 bases stayed unmatched. From germline, CDR1 is SGHRS and CDR2 YFSETQ. The CDR3 DNA reads as TGCGCCAGCAGCTTGGGCGGGACAGGGGAAGAGACCCAGTACTTC. It translates to CASSLGGTGEETQYF.

Concerning this clone itself: The identical CDR3 is also encoded by other nucleotide sequences in the sample. In DNA form, the CDR3 reads TGTGCCAGCAGTTTAACTGGACTAGCGACCTACGAGCAGTACTTC. Encoded protein: CASSLTGLATYEQYF. The chain employs TRBV28 and TRBJ2-7, with 9 bases aligning to TRBD2. CDR1 and CDR2 (germline): MDHEN, SYDVKM. The CDR3 has 15 amino acids. The J segment lost 2 bases and the V segment lost 2 bases, leaving 4 bases of the junction unmatched.

The DNA for the CDR3 is TGTGCCAGCAGCTTGGGGAGGCGTCAGCCCCAGCATTTT. Translating it yields CASSLGRRQPQHF. J is TRBJ1-5 and V is TRBV5-6; no clear D gene. Trimming pared 0 bases from V and 6 bases from J, leaving 7 bases between. Germline lookup yields CDR1 SGHDT and CDR2 YYEEEE. The CDR3 length is 13 residues.

This chain joins TRBV30 and TRBJ1-5, with 7 bases fitting TRBD1. This CDR3 is built from 13 residues. The germline CDR1 and CDR2 sequences are GTSNPN and SVGIG (reference sequence). Trimming removed 3 bases from V and 6 bases from J; junction bases left unmatched: 5. The CDR3 region is CAWSQRGLQPQHF. The CDR3 bases are TGTGCCTGGAGCCAGAGGGGGCTTCAGCCCCAGCATTTT.

The chain links TRBV7-3 to TRBJ2-3, with 7 bases aligning to TRBD2. V shed 2 bases, J shed 2 bases, and the junction held 10 bases outside the gene matches. Germline CDR1 reads SGHTA; CDR2 reads FQGTGA. This CDR3 spans 17 amino acids. CDR3 DNA sequence: TGTGCCAGCAGCTTAGCCGGGACTATCCCTCTCACAGATACGCAGTATTTT. As protein: CASSLAGTIPLTDTQYF.

This chain links TRBV4-1 with TRBJ1-1; no reliable D call. The germline gives CDR1 MGHRA, CDR2 YSYEKL. Trimming cost V 4 bases and J 0 bases, with 15 bases left between them. The CDR3 has 16 residues. CDR3 residues: CASSRGNGNMNTEAFF. The DNA for the CDR3 is TGCGCCAGCAGCCGAGGGAACGGAAACATGAACACTGAAGCTTTCTTT.

A few counts support this clone. The chain has TRBV6-5 and TRBJ2-7, with 9 bases lining up with TRBD1. The CDR3 is made up of 13 amino acids. Germline values: CDR1 MNHEY, CDR2 SVGAGI. V was pared by 6 bases and J by 6 bases, with 6 bases of the junction left unmatched. CDR3 bases: TGTGCCAGCAGGACCCGGGACAGGGTCGAGCAGTACTTC. It translates to CASRTRDRVEQYF.

The chain links TRBV28 to TRBJ2-6; TRBD2 is a possible D gene (5 bases). Deletions cut 4 bases from V and 4 bases from J, with 14 bases between. There are 16 residues in the CDR3. CDR1 MDHEN and CDR2 SYDVKM come from the germline V gene. The CDR3 loop reads CASSSADPGGANVLTF. The CDR3 DNA is TGTGCCAGCAGTTCGGCCGATCCGGGGGGGGCCAACGTCCTGACTTTC.

The chain has TRBV29-1 and TRBJ2-5, with 7 nucleotides matching TRBD1. The length of the CDR3 is 12 residues. The junction had 5 bases not matched to a gene; V was cut back by 5 bases and J by 5 bases. Germline CDR1 is SQVTM and CDR2 is ANQGSEA. CDR3 residues: CSVQTGDETQYF. DNA for the CDR3: TGCAGCGTTCAAACAGGGGATGAGACCCAGTACTTC. Complete variable domain (other parts from reference TRBV29-1 and TRBJ2-5): SAVISQKPSRDICQRGTSLTIQCQVDSQVTMMFWYRQQPGQSLTLIATANQGSEATYESGFVIDKFPISRPNLTFSTLTVSNMSPEDSSIYLCSVQTGDETQYFGPGTRLLVL.

This clone turned up a few times. The CDR3 protein is CASSPWGGAENTEAFF. The CDR3, as DNA: TGTGCCAGCTCACCGTGGGGGGGCGCGGAGAACACTGAAGCTTTCTTT. The chain links TRBV18 to TRBJ1-1; D possibly corresponds to TRBD1 (6 bases). Germline lookup yields CDR1 KGHSH and CDR2 LQKENI. V lost 3 bases and J lost 1, with 15 bases in between. The CDR3 loop spans 16 amino acids.

The chain links TRBV9 to TRBJ1-2, with D unclear. The CDR3 runs to 14 residues. Germline values: CDR1 SGDLS, CDR2 YYNGEE. V lost 4 bases to trimming and J lost 2 bases, with 12 bases between them. The CDR3 DNA sequence: TGTGCCAGCAGCACAAACACCGGGAACTATGGCTACACCTTC. It translates to CASSTNTGNYGYTF.

The chain joins TRBV7-8 to TRBJ1-4; 11 nucleotides agree with TRBD1. Trimming took 5 bases from V and 6 from J; bases not matched to a gene: 8. The CDR3 totals 16 residues. Germline lookup yields CDR1 SGHVS and CDR2 FQNEAQ. CDR3 in amino acids: CASSADRGPVDEKLFF. The CDR3 DNA sequence: TGTGCCAGCAGCGCGGACAGGGGGCCGGTGGATGAAAAACTGTTTTTT.

J is TRBJ2-6 and V is TRBV7-8, with D hard to call. V was clipped by 3 bases and J by 7 bases, with 7 bases between them. Per the germline V gene, CDR1 is SGHVS and CDR2 is FQNEAQ. This CDR3 has 13 residues. CDR3 region: CASSFSGANVLTF. The DNA for the CDR3 is TGTGCCAGCAGCTTCTCAGGAGCCAACGTCCTGACTTTC. Based on the CDR3 plus reference TRBV7-8 and TRBJ2-6, the full variable domain is GAGVSQSPRYKVAKRGQDVALRCDPISGHVSLFWYQQALGQGPEFLTYFQNEAQLDKSGLPSDRFFAERPEGSVSTLKIQRTQQEDSAVYLCASSFSGANVLTFGAGSRLTVL.

The chain combines TRBV5-5 with TRBJ1-6; 7 bases agree with TRBD1. The CDR3 is made up of 14 amino acids. Germline-derived CDR1 and CDR2 are SGHKS and YYEKEE (reference sequence). After removal of 0 bases from V and 8 bases from J, the junction contained 2 bases not matched to a gene. CDR3 in DNA: TGTGCCAGCAGCTTGGGCAGGGGGGATTCACCCCTCCACTTT. As protein: CASSLGRGDSPLHF.

The chain has TRBV5-4 and TRBJ2-3; TRBD2 might be the D (5 bases). V lost 3 bases, J lost 8 bases, and 10 bases lay in between. Germline V gene lookup returns CDR1 SGHNT and CDR2 YYREEE (reference sequence). The CDR3 has 12 residues. Here the CDR3 DNA reads TGTGCCAGCAGCTCGGGGAAGGGTACGCAGTATTTT. Residues: CASSSGKGTQYF. Together with reference TRBV5-4 and TRBJ2-3, the CDR3 gives the full variable domain: ETGVTQSPTHLIKTRGQQVTLRCSSQSGHNTVSWYQQALGQGPQFIFQYYREEENGRGNFPPRFSGLQFPNYSSELNVNALELDDSALYLCASSSGKGTQYFGPGTRLTVL.

The chain combines TRBV7-2 with TRBJ2-5; D perhaps matches TRBD2 (6 bases). The CDR3 consists of 14 residues. V was clipped by 1 base and J by 5 bases, with 11 bases between them. CDR1 and CDR2 from the germline V gene are SGHTA and FQGNSA. The CDR3 loop reads CASSLDQGRETQYF. DNA for the CDR3: TGTGCCAGCAGCTTAGATCAAGGGAGGGAGACCCAGTACTTC.

The V call is TRBV5-4, the J call TRBJ1-2; D gene uncertain. Germline V gene lookup returns CDR1 SGHNT and CDR2 YYREEE (reference sequence). The V gene lost 2 bases and the J gene lost 2 bases, with 10 bases spanning the gap. The CDR3 covers 14 residues. CDR3 region: CASSLAGINYGYTF. The CDR3 bases are TGTGCCAGCAGCTTAGCGGGGATCAACTATGGCTACACCTTC.

CDR3 in amino acids: CASSLRGGSNQPQHF. Here the CDR3 DNA reads TGTGCCAGCAGCTTAAGGGGGGGGAGCAATCAGCCCCAGCATTTT. This chain links TRBV7-9 with TRBJ1-5; D might be TRBD1 (6 bases). CDR3 length: 15 residues. V lost 2 bases and J 1 base, leaving 9 bases between the germline ends. Looked up from germline, CDR1 is SEHNR and CDR2 is FQNEAQ (reference sequence).

The CDR3 nucleotides read TGCGCCAGCAGCTTGGCTCAGGGGGCTTCTGGGGCCAACGTCCTGACTTTC. This sequence encodes CASSLAQGASGANVLTF. This chain joins TRBV5-1 and TRBJ2-6; 8 nucleotides agree with TRBD1. Germline V gene lookup returns CDR1 SGHRS and CDR2 YFSETQ. Unmatched junction bases numbered 3, after V lost 0 bases and J lost 1 base. The CDR3 is made up of 17 amino acids.

This clone was observed a handful of times. This chain uses TRBV6-1 with TRBJ2-7, with TRBD2 identical over 7 bases. The CDR3 has 11 amino acids. With 11 bases clipped from V and 6 bases from J, the junction kept 7 bases outside the gene matches. Per germline, CDR1 MNHNS and CDR2 SASEGT. The CDR3 region has the DNA TGTGCCGGGGGGGTGGGCCGCGAGCAGTACTTC. This sequence encodes CAGGVGREQYF.

A single count supports this clone. The chain is built from TRBV25-1 and TRBJ2-1; the D gene is possibly TRBD1 (6 bases). V dropped 4 bases and J dropped 0 bases, with 10 bases sitting between them. CDR3 length: 15 amino acids. Germline V gives CDR1 MGHDK, CDR2 SYGVNS. The DNA of the CDR3 is TGTGCCAGCAGTGCCCTGGACAGCTCCTACAATGAGCAGTTCTTC. Protein product: CASSALDSSYNEQFF.

The chain links TRBV27 to TRBJ2-7, with 13 bases fitting TRBD2. The CDR3 sequence is 14 residues long. Germline CDR1 is MNHEY and CDR2 is SMNVEV (reference sequence). Trimming at V came to 6 bases and at J to 4 bases, leaving 3 bases not matched to a gene. The CDR3 sequence is CASSLLAGGYEQYF. DNA for the CDR3: TGTGCCAGCAGCCTACTAGCGGGAGGGTACGAGCAGTACTTC.

V and J are TRBV6-5 and TRBJ2-3; 8 bases fit TRBD1. Germline-derived CDR1 and CDR2 are MNHEY and SVGAGI. The CDR3 covers 15 residues. V gave up 5 bases and J gave up 2 bases; unmatched junction bases: 6. The CDR3 region has the DNA TGTGCCAGCAGTGGACAGGGTGGGTACACAGATACGCAGTATTTT. This encodes CASSGQGGYTDTQYF.

The chain carries TRBV9 and TRBJ2-7; possible D gene TRBD2, 5 bases. This CDR3 spans 14 amino acids. Germline values: CDR1 SGDLS, CDR2 YYNGEE. Deletions cut 1 base from V and 4 bases from J, with 12 bases between. CDR3 sequence reads: CASSVFGDDYEQYF. DNA for the CDR3: TGTGCCAGCAGCGTATTCGGGGATGATTACGAGCAGTACTTC.

This sequence joins TRBV18 and TRBJ2-7; perhaps TRBD1 as D (5 bases). This CDR3 region has 15 residues. Germline values: CDR1 KGHSH, CDR2 LQKENI. Trimming removed 6 bases from V and 3 bases from J, with 18 bases in between. The CDR3, as DNA: TGTGCCAGCTCGAATAGGCAGGGCTCCATCTACGAGCAGTACTTC. This codes for CASSNRQGSIYEQYF.

This chain joins TRBV28 and TRBJ2-2, with TRBD2 matching 12 bases. Per the germline V gene, CDR1 is MDHEN and CDR2 is SYDVKM. V was pared by 5 bases and J by 5 bases, with 6 bases of the junction left unmatched. The CDR3 sequence is 16 residues long. The DNA for the CDR3 is TGTGCCAGCAGTCTAGCGGGGGGGCCTTCGACCGGGGAGCTGTTTTTT. Encoded protein: CASSLAGGPSTGELFF.